This TCR beta chain was sequenced for a study of neoadjuvant nivolumab and ipilimumab in lung cancer. Study in general: The combination arm added day-1 ipilimumab 1 mg/kg to nivolumab 3 mg/kg on days 1, 15, 29. Study-wide points: Only two of four nivolumab-treated tumors gained richness and clonality by surgery. Pretherapy blood TCR richness correlated positively with resected tumor richness. Resected tumors had greater TCR richness and clonality than uninvolved lung.

A remark on this clone: Its specificity is not known.

The J segment lost 4 bases and the V segment lost 8 bases, leaving 3 bases of the junction unmatched. This CDR3 region has 13 residues. Germline CDR1 reads ENHRY; CDR2 reads SYGVKD. TCRdb keeps only in-frame clones here, not all; method: immunoSEQ multiplex PCR. The repertoire holds approximately 23,000 clones, with more than 70% as singletons. The rearrangement uses TRBV10-3 and TRBJ1-1, with 11 bases lining up with TRBD1. This specimen was peripheral blood, taken before neoadjuvant nivolumab, alone or with ipilimumab. The receptor comes from an adult with non-small cell lung cancer. CDR3 protein: CAIPGTGGTEAFF. The CDR3, as DNA: TGTGCCATCCCCGGGACAGGGGGCACTGAAGCTTTCTTT.